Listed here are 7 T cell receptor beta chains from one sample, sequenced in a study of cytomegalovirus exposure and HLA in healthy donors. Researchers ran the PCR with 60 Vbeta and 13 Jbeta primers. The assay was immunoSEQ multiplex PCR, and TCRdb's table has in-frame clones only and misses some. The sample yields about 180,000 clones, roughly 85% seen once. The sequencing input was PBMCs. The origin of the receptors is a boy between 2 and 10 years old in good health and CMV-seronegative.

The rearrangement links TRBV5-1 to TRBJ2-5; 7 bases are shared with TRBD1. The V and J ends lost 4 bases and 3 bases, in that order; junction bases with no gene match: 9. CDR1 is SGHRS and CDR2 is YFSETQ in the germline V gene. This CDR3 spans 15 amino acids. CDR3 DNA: TGCGCCAGCAGCCCACCCCCGGGACAGAAAGAGACCCAGTACTTC. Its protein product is CASSPPPGQKETQYF.

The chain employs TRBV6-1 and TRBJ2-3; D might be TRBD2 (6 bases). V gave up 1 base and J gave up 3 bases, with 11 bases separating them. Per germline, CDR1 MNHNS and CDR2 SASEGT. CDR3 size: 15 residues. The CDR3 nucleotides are TGTGCCAGCAGTGAAGGACTAGTTAAAACAGATACGCAGTATTTT. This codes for CASSEGLVKTDTQYF.

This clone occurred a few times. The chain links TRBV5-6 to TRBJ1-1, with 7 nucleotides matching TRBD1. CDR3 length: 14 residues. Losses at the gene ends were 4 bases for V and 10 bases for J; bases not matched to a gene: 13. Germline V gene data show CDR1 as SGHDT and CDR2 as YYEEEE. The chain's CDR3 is CASSTSTGFLRAFF. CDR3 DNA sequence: TGTGCCAGCAGCACCTCGACAGGGTTTCTTCGAGCTTTCTTT.

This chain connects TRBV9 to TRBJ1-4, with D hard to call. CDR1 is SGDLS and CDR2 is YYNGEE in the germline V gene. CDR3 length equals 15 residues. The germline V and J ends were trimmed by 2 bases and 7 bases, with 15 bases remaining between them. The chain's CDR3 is CASSVGEGDGEKLFF. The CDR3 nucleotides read TGTGCCAGCAGCGTCGGGGAAGGAGATGGTGAAAAACTGTTTTTT.

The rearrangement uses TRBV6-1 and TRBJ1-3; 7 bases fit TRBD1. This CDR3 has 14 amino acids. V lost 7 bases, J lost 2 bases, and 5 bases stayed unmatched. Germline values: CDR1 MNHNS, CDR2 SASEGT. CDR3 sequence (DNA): TGTGCCAGCACAGAAGACAGGGCTGGAAACACCATATATTTT. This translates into CASTEDRAGNTIYF.

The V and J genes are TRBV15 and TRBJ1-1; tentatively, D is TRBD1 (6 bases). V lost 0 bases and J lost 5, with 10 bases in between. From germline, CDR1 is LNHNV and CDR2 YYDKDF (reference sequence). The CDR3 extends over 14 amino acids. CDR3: CATSRERGGTEAFF. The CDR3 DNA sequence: TGTGCCACCAGCAGAGAAAGGGGGGGGACTGAAGCTTTCTTT.

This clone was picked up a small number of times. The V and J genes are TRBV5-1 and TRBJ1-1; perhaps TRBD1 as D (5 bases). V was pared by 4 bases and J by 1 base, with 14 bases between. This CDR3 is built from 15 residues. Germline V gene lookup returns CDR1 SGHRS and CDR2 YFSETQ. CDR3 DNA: TGCGCCAGCAGCGTGACAGAACAACCGAACACTGAAGCTTTCTTT. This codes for CASSVTEQPNTEAFF.